The rows below give T cell receptor beta chains drawn from one sample of a study of blood T cells in healthy people across ages. Via MiXCR, TCRdb re-called the 5' RACE reads, giving one row per CDR3 protein. The profile shows 600,000 to 800,000 distinct CDR3 sequences, roughly half of them singletons. The sample consisted of blood. Receptors were obtained from a woman of 80 years or more in good health. Each CDR3 is given with its conserved first and last residue. The D gene is left open where the match is weak. Size is omitted from some rows. Given values are once, few, many or a class for expanded clones.

clone_size	v_call	j_call	d_call	cdr3_aa	cdr3_nt
few	TRBV20-1	TRBJ2-3	TRBD2	CSARAGLVAGRADTQYF	TGCAGTGCTAGGGCGGGGTTAGTAGCGGGAAGGGCAGATACGCAGTATTTT
many	TRBV15	TRBJ2-1	TRBD2	CATKTSGNNEQFF	TGTGCCACCAAAACTAGCGGGAACAATGAGCAGTTCTTC
NA	TRBV10-3	TRBJ1-1	NA	CAITSRGDTEAFF	TGTGCCATCACCTCGAGAGGGGACACTGAAGCTTTCTTT
few	TRBV12-3/TRBV12-4	TRBJ1-6	NA	CASSLDVQRGSYNSPLHF	TGTGCCAGCAGTCTAGACGTCCAGAGGGGCTCCTATAATTCACCCCTCCACTTT
NA	TRBV29-1	TRBJ2-3	NA	CSVVRLGGQYF	TGCAGCGTTGTTAGGCTTGGGGGGCAGTATTTT
many	TRBV4-3	TRBJ2-1	NA	CASSRDISYNEQFF	TGTGCCAGCAGCCGGGACATCTCCTACAATGAGCAGTTCTTC
NA	TRBV10-1	TRBJ2-2	NA	CASSEQAGVTGELFF	TGCGCCAGCAGTGAGCAGGCAGGGGTCACCGGGGAGCTGTTTTTT
NA	TRBV21-1	TRBJ1-2	NA	CASSEPDRDPGYTF	TGTGCCAGCAGCGAACCCGACAGGGACCCTGGCTACACCTTC
NA	TRBV25-1	TRBJ1-2	NA	CVSSDQGLSGHTF	TGTGTCAGCAGTGACCAGGGGTTGTCTGGCCACACCTTC
NA	TRBV7-2	TRBJ1-1	NA	CASSFSDLNTEAFF	TGTGCCAGCAGCTTCAGTGATCTGAACACTGAAGCTTTCTTT
many	TRBV7-3	TRBJ2-2	TRBD1	CASSNRGRNTGELFF	TGTGCCAGCAGTAACAGGGGGAGGAACACCGGGGAGCTGTTTTTT
few	TRBV12-3/TRBV12-4	TRBJ2-7	TRBD2	CASRHRDERDSYEQYF	TGTGCCAGCAGACACCGGGACGAGCGGGACTCCTACGAGCAGTACTTC
many	TRBV9	TRBJ2-1	NA	CASSDPFNGEQFF	TGTGCCAGCAGCGACCCATTTAATGGTGAGCAGTTCTTC
NA	TRBV10-3	TRBJ2-5	TRBD1	CAIRETGGETQYF	TGTGCCATCAGAGAGACAGGGGGAGAGACCCAGTACTTC
NA	TRBV29-1	TRBJ2-7	NA	CSVTRLGTGAYEQYF	TGCAGCGTTACGAGACTCGGGACGGGGGCCTACGAGCAGTACTTC
NA	TRBV12-5	TRBJ2-1	TRBD2	CASGPSGTSPFF	TGTGCTAGTGGTCCCTCCGGGACTAGCCCGTTCTTC
NA	TRBV30	TRBJ2-1	TRBD2	CAWTSGFYGEQFF	TGTGCCTGGACTAGCGGCTTTTACGGTGAGCAGTTCTTC
NA	TRBV20-1	TRBJ2-3	NA	CSANPWTRGDTDTQYF	TGCAGTGCTAATCCCTGGACTAGGGGGGACACAGATACGCAGTATTTT
NA	TRBV29-1	TRBJ1-3	NA	CSVERGSGNTIYF	TGCAGCGTTGAAAGGGGGTCCGGAAACACCATATATTTT
once	TRBV12-3/TRBV12-4	TRBJ1-2	NA	CASSGRANYGYTF	TGTGCCAGCAGCGGCCGTGCAAACTATGGCTACACCTTC
NA	TRBV10-3	TRBJ2-3	NA	CAISELSSDTQYF	TGTGCCATCAGTGAGCTATCATCGGATACGCAGTATTTT
NA	TRBV27	TRBJ1-2	NA	CASSRTGGWYGYTF	TGTGCCAGCAGTCGCACTGGGGGTTGGTATGGCTACACCTTC
NA	TRBV7-6	TRBJ2-7	TRBD2	CASSPAGKSSYEQYF	TGTGCCAGCAGCCCAGCGGGGAAGAGCTCCTACGAGCAGTACTTC
NA	TRBV6-1	TRBJ2-4	NA	CASSRGELGKNIQYF	TGTGCCAGCTCCCGGGGAGAACTAGGCAAAAACATTCAGTACTTC
NA	TRBV6-6	TRBJ2-1	NA	CASSPGTDTQFF	TGTGCCAGCAGTCCCGGGACGGATACGCAGTTCTTC
NA	TRBV5-1	TRBJ2-1	TRBD2	CASSGNSGGRYNEQFF	TGCGCCAGCAGCGGAAATAGCGGGGGCCGTTACAATGAGCAGTTCTTC
many	TRBV4-1	TRBJ2-1	NA	CASSHGRQGKQFF	TGCGCCAGCAGCCACGGACGGCAGGGGAAGCAGTTCTTC
NA	TRBV28	TRBJ1-2	NA	CASSLPTVNYGYTF	TGTGCCAGCAGTTTACCGACCGTCAACTATGGCTACACCTTC
many	TRBV2	TRBJ2-5	TRBD2	CASDNSGGLNQETQYF	TGTGCCAGCGATAACTCGGGGGGACTCAACCAAGAGACCCAGTACTTC
many	TRBV5-1	TRBJ2-1	NA	CASSFGAHEQFF	TGCGCCAGCAGCTTCGGAGCACATGAGCAGTTCTTC
few	TRBV28	TRBJ2-7	NA	CASSFGQYTYEQYF	TGTGCCAGCAGTTTCGGACAGTATACCTACGAGCAGTACTTC
NA	TRBV11-2	TRBJ2-1	TRBD2	CASSGVRGRDNEQFF	TGTGCCAGCAGCGGGGTCCGGGGGAGGGACAATGAGCAGTTCTTC
NA	TRBV15	TRBJ1-2	TRBD1	CATSRDDSTGGYGYTF	TGTGCCACCAGCAGAGATGACTCGACAGGGGGATATGGCTACACCTTC
NA	TRBV7-2	TRBJ1-1	NA	CASSITQNTEAFF	TGTGCCAGCAGCATCACACAGAACACTGAAGCTTTCTTT
many	TRBV4-2	TRBJ2-3	TRBD2	CASSPPVGLATDTQYF	TGTGCCAGCAGTCCTCCGGTGGGACTAGCGACAGATACGCAGTATTTT
NA	TRBV12-3/TRBV12-4	TRBJ2-4	NA	CASSSAPVIQYF	TGTGCCAGCAGTTCCGCCCCGGTCATTCAGTACTTC
many	TRBV4-2	TRBJ2-4	NA	CASSQESNQGGVKNIQYF	TGTGCCAGCAGCCAAGAAAGTAACCAGGGTGGGGTCAAAAACATTCAGTACTTC
NA	TRBV10-1	TRBJ2-1	TRBD2	CACSGSGGPNEQFF	TGCGCCTGCAGTGGATCGGGAGGGCCCAATGAGCAGTTCTTC
NA	TRBV20-1	TRBJ2-3	NA	CSAKRARTDTQYF	TGCAGTGCTAAGCGGGCCCGCACAGATACGCAGTATTTT
many	TRBV29-1	TRBJ2-5	NA	CSVYDPGETQYF	TGCAGCGTTTACGACCCTGGGGAGACCCAGTACTTC
many	TRBV18	TRBJ2-7	TRBD1	CASSPGGHEQYF	TGTGCCAGCTCCCCAGGGGGACACGAGCAGTACTTC
once	TRBV4-2	TRBJ1-5	TRBD1	CASSPATGRGNQPQHF	TGTGCCAGCAGCCCGGCGACAGGGCGGGGCAATCAGCCCCAGCATTTT
NA	TRBV3-1	TRBJ2-6	NA	CASSLSRRTVSGANVLTF	TGTGCCAGCAGCCTCTCGAGACGGACAGTCTCTGGGGCCAACGTCCTGACTTTC
few	TRBV6-1	TRBJ2-6	TRBD1	CASSEVVYRDRGNLGANVLTF	TGTGCCAGCAGTGAAGTAGTCTACCGGGACAGGGGTAACCTCGGGGCCAACGTCCTGACTTTC
NA	TRBV27	TRBJ1-2	NA	CASRGVGGNYDYTF	TGTGCCAGCCGGGGGGTCGGGGGGAACTATGACTACACCTTC
NA	TRBV28	TRBJ2-1	TRBD2	CASSRVSSGRSNEQFF	TGTGCCAGCAGTCGGGTATCTAGCGGGAGGAGCAATGAGCAGTTCTTC
NA	TRBV25-1	TRBJ1-4	NA	CASGRGVLNEKLFF	TGTGCCAGCGGCCGAGGGGTCCTTAATGAAAAACTGTTTTTT
once	TRBV29-1	TRBJ2-3	NA	CSVAPDPGAQYF	TGCAGCGTTGCACCTGATCCGGGAGCGCAGTATTTT
many	TRBV10-3	TRBJ2-1	NA	CAISESSPGQFF	TGTGCCATCAGTGAGTCTAGTCCCGGGCAGTTCTTC
NA	TRBV5-5	TRBJ2-2	TRBD1	CASSLGKTGTGDTGELFF	TGTGCCAGCAGCTTGGGAAAGACCGGGACAGGGGACACCGGGGAGCTGTTTTTT
many	TRBV5-1	TRBJ2-1	TRBD2	CASGTSSDGEQFF	TGCGCCAGTGGGACTAGCAGTGACGGTGAGCAGTTCTTC
NA	TRBV9	TRBJ1-1	NA	CASSPYGGARTEAFF	TGTGCCAGCAGCCCTTATGGGGGGGCTCGTACTGAAGCTTTCTTT
NA	TRBV5-1	TRBJ2-3	TRBD1	CASSWTGQKDTQYF	TGCGCCAGCTCCTGGACAGGGCAGAAAGATACGCAGTATTTT
NA	TRBV4-3	TRBJ2-1	TRBD2	CASSQEFYGREYNEQFF	TGCGCCAGCAGCCAAGAGTTTTACGGGAGGGAATACAATGAGCAGTTCTTC
few	TRBV7-9	TRBJ1-2	NA	CASSFQAGFYGYTF	TGTGCCAGCAGCTTCCAGGCAGGGTTCTATGGCTACACCTTC
NA	TRBV29-1	TRBJ2-5	TRBD2	CSVRGGKGQETQYF	TGCAGCGTTCGGGGGGGTAAGGGGCAAGAGACCCAGTACTTC
few	TRBV5-1	TRBJ2-2	NA	CASSLGAGPNGELFF	TGCGCCAGCAGCTTGGGCGCTGGACCGAACGGGGAGCTGTTTTTT